The rows below give T cell receptor beta chains drawn from one sample of a study of shared T cell receptors in the human thymus. The data were produced by immunoSEQ multiplex PCR, yet TCRdb's version contains in-frame clones alone and is incomplete. Of hundreds of thousands of clones in the sample, 80% to 90% are singletons; the top ten hold more than 0.01%. This sample also appeared in a second study, on human thymus T cells.

The sample comprised thymocytes. Source of these receptors: a girl under three years old with a congenital heart defect. Each CDR3 is given with its conserved first and last residue. D genes are given only for firm matches. Where a row states a size, it is once, few, many or the class of an expanded clone; other rows omit it.

TRBJ1-2 | - | - | TRBV5-1 | CASSSTHRCHYGYTF | TGCGCCAGCAGCTCAACGCACAGGTGTCACTATGGCTACACCTTC
TRBJ2-5 | - | - | TRBV7-7 | CASSLDPDSQTQYF | TGTGCTAGCAGCTTAGACCCTGACAGCCAGACCCAGTACTTC
TRBJ1-3 | - | - | TRBV6-1 | CASSEWGTPGNTIYF | TGTGCCAGCAGTGAATGGGGCACTCCTGGAAACACCATATATTTT
TRBJ1-5 | - | - | TRBV7-2 | CASRRTVHSNQPQHF | TGTGCCAGCAGGAGGACAGTCCATAGCAATCAGCCCCAGCATTTT
TRBJ2-1 | - | - | TRBV2 | CASSSQGGGVNEQFF | TGTGCCAGCAGTTCGCAGGGTGGTGGCGTCAATGAGCAGTTCTTC
TRBJ1-6 | TRBD1 | - | TRBV30 | CAWSKQGAGSPLHF | TGTGCCTGGAGTAAGCAGGGGGCGGGTTCACCCCTCCACTTT
TRBJ2-5 | - | few | TRBV4-1 | CASSQLDQETQYF | TGCGCCAGCAGCCAACTAGACCAAGAGACCCAGTACTTC
TRBJ2-7 | - | once | TRBV6-1 | CASSPTGWSYEQYF | TGTGCCAGCAGCCCCACAGGGTGGTCCTACGAGCAGTACTTC
TRBJ1-1 | - | - | TRBV28 | CASKPPRGWTEAFF | TGTGCCAGCAAGCCCCCACGGGGTTGGACTGAAGCTTTCTTT
TRBJ1-2 | - | - | TRBV12-5 | CASGLKGREITGNYGYTF | TGTGCTAGTGGTTTGAAGGGTAGAGAGATTACGGGAAACTATGGCTACACCTTC
TRBJ2-7 | TRBD1 | few | TRBV6-1 | CASRRTGSFDEQYF | TGTGCCAGCAGAAGGACAGGGAGCTTCGACGAGCAGTACTTC
TRBJ1-2 | TRBD1 | - | TRBV4-3 | CASSPTPGQGGSTF | TGCGCCAGCAGCCCTACCCCCGGACAGGGGGGAAGCACCTTC
TRBJ2-1 | - | - | TRBV9 | CASSVETGLAYPNEQFF | TGTGCCAGCAGCGTAGAGACGGGACTGGCATACCCCAATGAGCAGTTCTTC
TRBJ2-7 | - | - | TRBV6-8 | CASSPEPRGEQYF | TGTGCCAGCAGCCCCGAACCCCGGGGCGAGCAGTACTTC
TRBJ1-6 | - | - | TRBV7-5 | CARSLVRGFDSPLHF | TGTGCCAGAAGCTTAGTAAGGGGCTTTGATTCACCCCTCCACTTT